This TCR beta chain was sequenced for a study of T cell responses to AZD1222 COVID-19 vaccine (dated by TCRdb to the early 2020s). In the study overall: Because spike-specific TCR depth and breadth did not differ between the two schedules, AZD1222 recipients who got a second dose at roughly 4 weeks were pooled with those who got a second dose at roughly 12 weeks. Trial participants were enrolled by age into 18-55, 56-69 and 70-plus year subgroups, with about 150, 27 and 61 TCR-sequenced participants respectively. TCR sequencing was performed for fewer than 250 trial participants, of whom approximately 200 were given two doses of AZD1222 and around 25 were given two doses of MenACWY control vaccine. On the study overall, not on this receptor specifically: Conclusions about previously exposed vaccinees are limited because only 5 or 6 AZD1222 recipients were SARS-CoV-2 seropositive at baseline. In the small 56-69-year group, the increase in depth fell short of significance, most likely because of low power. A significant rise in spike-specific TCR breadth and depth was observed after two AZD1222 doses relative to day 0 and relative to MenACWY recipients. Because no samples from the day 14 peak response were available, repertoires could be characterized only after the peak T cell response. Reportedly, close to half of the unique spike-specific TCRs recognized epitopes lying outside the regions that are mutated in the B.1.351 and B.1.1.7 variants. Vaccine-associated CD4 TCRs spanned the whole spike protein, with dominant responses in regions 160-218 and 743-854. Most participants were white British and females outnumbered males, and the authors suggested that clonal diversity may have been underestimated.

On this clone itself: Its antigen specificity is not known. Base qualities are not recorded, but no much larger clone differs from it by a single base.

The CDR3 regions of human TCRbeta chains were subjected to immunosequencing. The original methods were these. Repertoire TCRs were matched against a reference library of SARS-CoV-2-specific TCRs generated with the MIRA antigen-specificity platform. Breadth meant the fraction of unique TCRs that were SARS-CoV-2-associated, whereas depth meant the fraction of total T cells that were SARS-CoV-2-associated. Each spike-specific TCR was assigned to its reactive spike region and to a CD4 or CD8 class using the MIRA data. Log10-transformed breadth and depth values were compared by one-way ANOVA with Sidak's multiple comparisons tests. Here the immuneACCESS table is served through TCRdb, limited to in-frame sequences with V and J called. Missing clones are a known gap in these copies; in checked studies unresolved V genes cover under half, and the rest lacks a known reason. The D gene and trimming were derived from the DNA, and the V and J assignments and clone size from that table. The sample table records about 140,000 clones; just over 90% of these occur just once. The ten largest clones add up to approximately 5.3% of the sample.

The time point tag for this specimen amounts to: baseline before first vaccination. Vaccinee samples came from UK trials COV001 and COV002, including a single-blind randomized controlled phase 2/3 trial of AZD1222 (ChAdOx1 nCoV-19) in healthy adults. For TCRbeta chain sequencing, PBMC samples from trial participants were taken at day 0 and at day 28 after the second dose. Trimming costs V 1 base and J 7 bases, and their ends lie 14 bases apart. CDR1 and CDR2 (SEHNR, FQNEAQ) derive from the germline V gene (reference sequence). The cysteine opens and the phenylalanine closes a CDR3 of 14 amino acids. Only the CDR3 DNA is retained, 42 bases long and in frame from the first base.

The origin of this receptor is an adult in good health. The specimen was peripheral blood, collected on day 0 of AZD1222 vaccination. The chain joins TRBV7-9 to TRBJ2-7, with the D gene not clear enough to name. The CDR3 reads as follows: CASSLVGPSREQYF. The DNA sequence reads TGTGCCAGCAGCTTAGTAGGACCCTCTCGGGAGCAGTACTTC.